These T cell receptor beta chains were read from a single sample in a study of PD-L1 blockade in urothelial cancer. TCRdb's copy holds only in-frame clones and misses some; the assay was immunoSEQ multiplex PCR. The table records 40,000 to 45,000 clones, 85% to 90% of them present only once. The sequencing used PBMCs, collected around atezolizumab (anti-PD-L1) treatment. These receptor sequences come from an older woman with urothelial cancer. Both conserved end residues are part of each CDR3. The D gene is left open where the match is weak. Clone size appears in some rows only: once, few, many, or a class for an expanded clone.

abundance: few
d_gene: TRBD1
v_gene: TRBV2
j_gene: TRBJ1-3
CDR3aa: CARPGGAGNTIYF
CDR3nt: TGTGCGAGACCAGGGGGCGCTGGAAACACCATATATTTT

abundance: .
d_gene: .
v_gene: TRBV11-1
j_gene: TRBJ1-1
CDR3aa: CASSLLGVGPEAFF
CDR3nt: TGTGCCAGCAGCCTCTTAGGGGTCGGGCCTGAAGCTTTCTTT

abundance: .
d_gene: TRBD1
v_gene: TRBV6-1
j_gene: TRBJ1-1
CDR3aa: CASRTGQAYTEAFF
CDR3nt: TGTGCCAGCAGGACGGGACAGGCCTACACTGAAGCTTTCTTT

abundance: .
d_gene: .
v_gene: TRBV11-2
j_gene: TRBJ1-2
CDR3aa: CASSLLGSSNYGYTF
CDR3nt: TGTGCCAGCAGCTTGCTAGGTTCTTCTAACTATGGCTACACCTTC

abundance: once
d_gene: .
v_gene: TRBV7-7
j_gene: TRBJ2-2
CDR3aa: CASSPYLQNTGELFF
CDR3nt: TGTGCCAGCAGCCCTTATTTACAGAACACCGGGGAGCTGTTTTTT

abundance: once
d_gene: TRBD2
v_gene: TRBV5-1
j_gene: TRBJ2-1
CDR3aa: CASSLGLAGPNNEQFF
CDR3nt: TGCGCCAGCAGCTTGGGACTAGCGGGACCGAACAATGAGCAGTTCTTC

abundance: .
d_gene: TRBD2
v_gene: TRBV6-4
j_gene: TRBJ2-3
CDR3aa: CASSEEASGEVTDTQYF
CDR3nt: TGTGCCAGCAGTGAGGAGGCTAGCGGAGAGGTAACAGATACGCAGTATTTT

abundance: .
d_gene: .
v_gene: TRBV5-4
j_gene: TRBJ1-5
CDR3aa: CASSLAGAGNQPQHF
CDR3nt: TGTGCCAGCAGCTTGGCAGGGGCTGGCAATCAGCCCCAGCATTTT

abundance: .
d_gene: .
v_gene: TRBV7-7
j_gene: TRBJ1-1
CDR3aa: CASSRTVNTEAFF
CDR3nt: TGTGCCAGCAGCAGGACAGTGAACACTGAAGCTTTCTTT

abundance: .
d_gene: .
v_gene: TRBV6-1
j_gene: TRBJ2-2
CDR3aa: CASHNAGWKDGELFF
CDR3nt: TGTGCCAGCCATAATGCGGGGTGGAAGGACGGGGAGCTGTTTTTT

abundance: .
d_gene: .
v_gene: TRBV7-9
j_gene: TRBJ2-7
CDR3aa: CASSFPAYEQYF
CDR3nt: TGTGCCAGCAGCTTCCCCGCCTACGAGCAGTACTTC

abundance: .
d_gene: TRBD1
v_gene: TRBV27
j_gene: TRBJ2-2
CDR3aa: CASSSRTGLGGGELFF
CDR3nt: TGTGCCAGCAGTTCGAGGACAGGGCTCGGGGGCGGGGAGCTGTTTTTT

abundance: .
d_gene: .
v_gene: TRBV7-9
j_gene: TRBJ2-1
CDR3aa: CASSLTGSYNEQFF
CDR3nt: TGTGCCAGCAGCCTTACAGGGTCCTACAATGAGCAGTTCTTC

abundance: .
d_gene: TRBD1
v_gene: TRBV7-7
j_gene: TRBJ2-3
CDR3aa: CASSLGEDRGPGTDTQYF
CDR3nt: TGTGCCAGCAGCTTAGGAGAGGACAGGGGACCAGGGACAGATACGCAGTATTTT

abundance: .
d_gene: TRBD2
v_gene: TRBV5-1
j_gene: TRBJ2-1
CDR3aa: CASSLAGSGDYYNEQFF
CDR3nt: TGCGCCAGCAGCTTGGCTGGTAGCGGGGATTACTACAATGAGCAGTTCTTC

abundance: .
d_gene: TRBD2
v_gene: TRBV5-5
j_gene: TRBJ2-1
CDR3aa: CASSSLTSGEISYNEQFF
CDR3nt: TGTGCCAGCAGCAGCCTCACTAGCGGGGAAATCTCCTACAATGAGCAGTTCTTC

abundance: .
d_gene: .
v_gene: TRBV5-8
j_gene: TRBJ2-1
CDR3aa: CASRWGLAVQFF
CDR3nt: TGTGCCAGCAGATGGGGGCTAGCTGTGCAGTTCTTC

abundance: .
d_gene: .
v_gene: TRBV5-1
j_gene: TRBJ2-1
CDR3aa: CASSLRRETDNEQFF
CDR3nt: TGCGCCAGCAGCTTAAGGAGGGAGACAGACAATGAGCAGTTCTTC

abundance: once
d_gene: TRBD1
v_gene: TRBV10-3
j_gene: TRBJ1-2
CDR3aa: CAISELGQTYGYTF
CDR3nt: TGTGCCATCAGTGAGTTGGGACAGACCTATGGCTACACCTTC

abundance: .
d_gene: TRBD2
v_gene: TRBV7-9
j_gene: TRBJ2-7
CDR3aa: CASSLTGLAGGPREQYF
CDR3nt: TGTGCCAGCAGCTTAACCGGACTAGCGGGAGGGCCGCGGGAGCAGTACTTC

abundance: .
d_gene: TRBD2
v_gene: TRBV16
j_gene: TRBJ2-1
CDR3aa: CASTTTRGGNEQFF
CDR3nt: TGTGCCAGCACCACGACGAGGGGAGGGAATGAGCAGTTCTTC

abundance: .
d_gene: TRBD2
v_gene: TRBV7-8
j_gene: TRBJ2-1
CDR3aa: CASSILSGGDNEQFF
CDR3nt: TGTGCCAGCAGCATTCTTAGCGGGGGAGACAATGAGCAGTTCTTC

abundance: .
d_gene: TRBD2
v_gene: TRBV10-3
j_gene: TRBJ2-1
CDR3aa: CAISGFGRRENEQFF
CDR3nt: TGTGCCATCAGTGGATTCGGGAGGAGGGAGAATGAGCAGTTCTTC

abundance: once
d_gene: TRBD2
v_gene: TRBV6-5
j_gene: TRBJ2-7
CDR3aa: CASSFSGLAGGYEQYF
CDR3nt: TGTGCCAGCAGTTTCTCAGGACTAGCGGGGGGCTACGAGCAGTACTTC

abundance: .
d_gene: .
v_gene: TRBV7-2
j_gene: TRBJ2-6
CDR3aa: CASSSGGPGANVLTF
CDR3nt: TGTGCCAGCAGCTCGGGTGGTCCCGGGGCCAACGTCCTGACTTTC

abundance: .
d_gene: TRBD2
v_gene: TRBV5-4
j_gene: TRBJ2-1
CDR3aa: CASSLTSGGVNEQFF
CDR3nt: TGTGCCAGCAGCTTAACTAGCGGGGGCGTCAATGAGCAGTTCTTC

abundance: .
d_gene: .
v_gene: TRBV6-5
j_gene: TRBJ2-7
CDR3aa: CASSTGSYEQYF
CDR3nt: TGTGCCAGCAGTACAGGGTCCTACGAGCAGTACTTC

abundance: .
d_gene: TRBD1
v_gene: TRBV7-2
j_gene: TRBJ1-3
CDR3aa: CASSRDRPGNTIYF
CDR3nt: TGTGCCAGTAGCAGGGACAGACCTGGAAACACCATATATTTT

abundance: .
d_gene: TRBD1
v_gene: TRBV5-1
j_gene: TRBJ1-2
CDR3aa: CASATGSPNYGYTF
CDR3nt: TGCGCCAGCGCGACAGGGTCCCCTAACTATGGCTACACCTTC

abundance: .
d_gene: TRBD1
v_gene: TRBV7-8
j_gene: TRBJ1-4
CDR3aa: CASSPAGQGSEKLFF
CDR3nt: TGTGCCAGCAGCCCGGCGGGACAGGGGAGTGAAAAACTGTTTTTT

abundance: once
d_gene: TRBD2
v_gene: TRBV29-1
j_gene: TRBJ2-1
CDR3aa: CSVGLADYNEQFF
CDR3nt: TGCAGCGTTGGCCTAGCGGACTACAATGAGCAGTTCTTC

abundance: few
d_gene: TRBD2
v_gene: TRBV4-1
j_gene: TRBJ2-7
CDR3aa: CASSLGLAGSLPTYEQYF
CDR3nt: TGCGCCAGCAGCTTGGGGCTAGCGGGCTCCTTACCCACCTACGAGCAGTACTTC

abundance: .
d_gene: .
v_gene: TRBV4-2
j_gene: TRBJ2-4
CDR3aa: CASTPWGVSAKNIQYF
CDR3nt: TGTGCCAGCACCCCTTGGGGAGTTTCGGCCAAAAACATTCAGTACTTC

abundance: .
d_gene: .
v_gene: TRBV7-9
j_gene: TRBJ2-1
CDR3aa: CASSFWILEDNEQFF
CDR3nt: TGTGCCAGCAGCTTTTGGATTTTGGAGGACAATGAGCAGTTCTTC

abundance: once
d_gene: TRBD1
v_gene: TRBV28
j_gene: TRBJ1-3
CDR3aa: CASSLWEGTARNTIYF
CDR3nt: TGTGCCAGCAGTTTATGGGAGGGGACAGCAAGAAACACCATATATTTT

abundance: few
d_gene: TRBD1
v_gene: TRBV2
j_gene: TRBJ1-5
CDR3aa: CASSRDSRNQPQHF
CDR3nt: TGTGCCAGCAGTAGGGACAGCCGAAATCAGCCCCAGCATTTT

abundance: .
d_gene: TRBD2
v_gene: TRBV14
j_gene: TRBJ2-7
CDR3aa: CASSLRLAGAYEQYF
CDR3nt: TGTGCCAGCAGCTTAAGACTAGCGGGTGCCTACGAGCAGTACTTC

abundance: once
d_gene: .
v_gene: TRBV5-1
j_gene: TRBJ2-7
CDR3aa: CASSDAGRYEQYF
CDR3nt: TGCGCCAGCAGTGACGCGGGGAGGTACGAGCAGTACTTC

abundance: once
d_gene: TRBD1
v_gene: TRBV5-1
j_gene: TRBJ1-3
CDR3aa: CASSATGGSSGNTIYF
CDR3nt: TGCGCCAGCAGCGCAACAGGGGGGAGCTCTGGAAACACCATATATTTT

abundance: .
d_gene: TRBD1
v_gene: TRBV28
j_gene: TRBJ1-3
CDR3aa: CASSPNGGQGGNTIYF
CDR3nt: TGTGCCAGCAGTCCCAACGGCGGACAGGGTGGAAACACCATATATTTT

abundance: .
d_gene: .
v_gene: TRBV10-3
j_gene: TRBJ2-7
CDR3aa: CAIRPAGNSYEQYF
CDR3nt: TGTGCCATCCGGCCGGCGGGTAATTCCTACGAGCAGTACTTC

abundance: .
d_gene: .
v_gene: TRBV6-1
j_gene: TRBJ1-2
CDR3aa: CATLTGTLGGYTF
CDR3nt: TGTGCCACCCTGACAGGAACGCTGGGTGGCTACACCTTC

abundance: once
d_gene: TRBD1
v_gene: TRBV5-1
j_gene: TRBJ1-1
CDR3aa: CASSQGQGDTEAFF
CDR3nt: TGCGCCAGCAGTCAGGGACAGGGAGACACTGAAGCTTTCTTT

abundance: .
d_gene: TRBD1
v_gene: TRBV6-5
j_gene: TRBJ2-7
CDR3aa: CASSPDRGGEQYF
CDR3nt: TGTGCCAGCAGTCCGGACAGGGGAGGCGAGCAGTACTTC

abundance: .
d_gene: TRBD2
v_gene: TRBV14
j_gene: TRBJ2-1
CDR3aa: CASSPSWLAGGLHGGENEQFF
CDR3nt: TGTGCCAGCAGCCCGAGTTGGCTAGCGGGGGGCCTACACGGGGGGGAGAATGAGCAGTTCTTC

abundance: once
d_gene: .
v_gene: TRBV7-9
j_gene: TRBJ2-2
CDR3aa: CASSLRISTGELFF
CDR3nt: TGTGCCAGCAGCTTGCGAATAAGCACCGGGGAGCTGTTTTTT

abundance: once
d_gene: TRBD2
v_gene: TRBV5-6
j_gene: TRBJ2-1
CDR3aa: CASSLVRTSGSGNEQFF
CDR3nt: TGTGCCAGCAGCTTGGTAAGGACTAGCGGGAGTGGGAATGAGCAGTTCTTC

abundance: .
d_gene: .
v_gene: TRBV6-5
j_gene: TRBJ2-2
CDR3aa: CASSPVGQGTGELFF
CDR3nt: TGTGCCAGCAGTCCGGTGGGGCAGGGCACCGGGGAGCTGTTTTTT

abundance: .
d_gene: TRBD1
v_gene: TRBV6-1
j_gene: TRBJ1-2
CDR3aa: CASGQGNHGYTF
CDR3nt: TGTGCCAGCGGACAGGGGAACCATGGCTACACCTTC

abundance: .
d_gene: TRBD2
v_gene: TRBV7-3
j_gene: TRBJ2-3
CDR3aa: CASSLTGPAGVTRSLTDTQYF
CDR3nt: TGTGCCAGCAGCTTAACCGGGCCCGCGGGAGTGACTAGGTCCCTCACAGATACGCAGTATTTT

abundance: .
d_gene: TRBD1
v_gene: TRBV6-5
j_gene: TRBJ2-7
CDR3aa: CASSQGVAFYEQYF
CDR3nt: TGTGCCAGCAGCCAGGGGGTAGCTTTCTACGAGCAGTACTTC

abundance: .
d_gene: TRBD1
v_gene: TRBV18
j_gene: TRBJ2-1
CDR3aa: CASSQYRGAVYNEQFF
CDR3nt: TGTGCCAGCTCGCAGTACAGGGGGGCAGTCTACAATGAGCAGTTCTTC

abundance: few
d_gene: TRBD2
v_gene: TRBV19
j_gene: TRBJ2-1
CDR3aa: CASSIRAGGSYNEQFF
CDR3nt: TGTGCCAGTAGTATTCGGGCGGGGGGCTCCTACAATGAGCAGTTCTTC

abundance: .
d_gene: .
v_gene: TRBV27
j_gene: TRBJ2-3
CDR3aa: CASTPMRGGDTQYF
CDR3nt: TGTGCCAGCACGCCCATGAGGGGGGGAGATACGCAGTATTTT

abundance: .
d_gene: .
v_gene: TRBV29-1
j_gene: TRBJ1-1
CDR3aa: CSVRLNTEAFF
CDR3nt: TGCAGCGTCCGTTTGAACACTGAAGCTTTCTTT

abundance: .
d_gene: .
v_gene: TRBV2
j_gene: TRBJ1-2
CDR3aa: CASRVGLENYGYTF
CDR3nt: TGTGCCAGCAGAGTCGGGTTAGAGAACTATGGCTACACCTTC

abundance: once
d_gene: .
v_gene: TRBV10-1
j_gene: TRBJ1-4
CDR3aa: CASSESNRNEKLFF
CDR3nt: TGCGCCAGCAGTGAGTCTAACAGAAATGAAAAACTGTTTTTT

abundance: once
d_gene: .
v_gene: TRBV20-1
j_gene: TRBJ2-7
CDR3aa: CSARDQVEQYF
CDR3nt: TGCAGTGCTAGAGATCAGGTCGAGCAGTACTTC